This T cell receptor beta chain came from a study of post-analysis software for immune sequencing data. General observations from the study: Patients used five TRBV segments, including TRBV5-6, TRBV5-1 and TRBV20-1, more often than controls. Samples from one preparation batch, clustered by F measure, grouped strongly together.

A few counts support this clonotype. Its antigen remains unidentified. A much bigger clone sits one base away, suggesting this may be a read error. cDNA libraries of TCR beta carried unique molecular identifiers. From the PCR reads, TCRdb called clonotypes with MiXCR, one entry per CDR3 protein. Among about 260,000 distinct CDR3 sequences listed, 35% to 40% were seen once. The germline gives CDR1 MNHEY, CDR2 SMNVEV (reference sequence). The CDR3 loop spans 15 amino acids. The sample taken for sequencing was blood. This clonotype was obtained from a girl between 5 and 17 years old with multiple sclerosis. The genes are TRBV27 and TRBJ2-1; 12 bases align to TRBD2. The J call may be mistaken, given a closer DNA end match to TRBJ2-7. This CDR3 is CASLAGGSSYNEQYF. CDR3 DNA: TGTGCCAGCCTAGCGGGGGGGAGCTCCTACAATGAGCAGTACTTC.